The 29 T cell receptor beta chains below come from one sample, sequenced in a study of blood T cell repertoires in COVID-19. Data came from immunoSEQ multiplex PCR; TCRdb stores just in-frame clones and leaves some out. The repertoire holds roughly 180,000 clones, with about four fifths as singletons. The sequencing sample was made of peripheral blood. Every receptor here comes from a woman aged 55 to 70 with COVID-19, enrolled during active disease.

CDR3 in amino acids: CASSGQGALGNQPQHF. As DNA, the CDR3 is TGTGCCAGCTCGGGACAGGGAGCGTTGGGCAATCAGCCCCAGCATTTT. The rearrangement uses TRBV2 and TRBJ1-5; 9 bases are shared with TRBD1. CDR3 length: 16 amino acids. V gave up 8 bases and J gave up 2 bases; unmatched junction bases: 10. CDR1 is SNHLY, CDR2 FYNNEI, per germline.

CDR3 coding DNA: TGTGCCAGCAGCCCCCGCCGACAGGGGGATCCCTACGAGCAGTACTTC. Translating gives CASSPRRQGDPYEQYF. The chain carries TRBV7-2 and TRBJ2-7, with TRBD1 identical over 9 bases. The germline gives CDR1 SGHTA, CDR2 FQGNSA. After removal of 5 bases from V and 2 bases from J, the junction contained 10 bases not matched to a gene. There are 16 residues in the CDR3.

V is TRBV19 and J is TRBJ1-1, with a tentative D call TRBD1 (6 bases). The CDR3 is made up of 14 amino acids. CDR1 is LNHDA and CDR2 is SQIVND in the germline V gene (reference sequence). Trimming shortened V by 4 bases and J by 1 base, and 10 bases separated the two germline ends. CDR3 nucleotide sequence: TGTGCCAGTAGTACCAGGGGCACGAACACTGAAGCTTTCTTT. This gives the protein CASSTRGTNTEAFF.

The CDR3 region is CASIRQGNTIYF. The CDR3 nucleotides are TGTGCCAGCATTCGACAGGGAAACACCATATATTTT. This chain uses TRBV6-5 with TRBJ1-3; a weak D match, TRBD1 (5 bases). The CDR3 has 12 residues. The V and J ends lost 7 bases and 4 bases respectively, with 8 bases between them. CDR1 is MNHEY, CDR2 SVGAGI, per germline.

At least ten counts were recorded for this clone. V is TRBV18 and J is TRBJ2-2; 8 bases map to TRBD2. Unmatched junction bases numbered 8, after V lost 3 bases and J lost 5 bases. From germline, CDR1 is KGHSH and CDR2 LQKENI. This CDR3 region has 16 residues. The CDR3 sequence is CASSPQAGDLTGELFF. CDR3 coding DNA: TGTGCCAGCTCACCTCAAGCGGGAGACCTGACCGGGGAGCTGTTTTTT.

V usage is TRBV5-1 and J usage is TRBJ2-3, with TRBD2 matching over 10 bases. Germline loops: CDR1 SGHRS, CDR2 YFSETQ. CDR3 size: 16 residues. V lost 0 bases, J lost 4 bases, and 5 bases stayed unmatched. DNA of the CDR3: TGCGCCAGCAGCTTGGAGGTAGCGGGAGGCCCAGATACGCAGTATTTT. As protein: CASSLEVAGGPDTQYF.

This clone occurred a few times. The V gene is TRBV7-8, the J gene TRBJ2-5, with D possibly TRBD2 on 5 matching bases. V was clipped by 5 bases and J by 0 bases, with 10 bases between them. The CDR3 is 14 residues long. CDR1 is SGHVS, CDR2 FQNEAQ, per germline. CDR3: CASSADYYQETQYF. As DNA, the CDR3 is TGTGCCAGCAGCGCTGACTATTACCAAGAGACCCAGTACTTC.

The gene calls are TRBV5-1 and TRBJ1-6; 8 nucleotides agree with TRBD1. This CDR3 is 15 amino acids long. After removal of 1 base from V and 5 bases from J, the junction contained 2 bases not matched to a gene. CDR1 is SGHRS, CDR2 YFSETQ, per germline. CDR3 region: CASSLTGGDNSPLHF. The CDR3 bases are TGCGCCAGCAGCTTGACAGGGGGGGATAATTCACCCCTCCACTTT.

This chain uses TRBV7-2 with TRBJ2-3; 12 bases align to TRBD1. The CDR3 consists of 15 residues. Germline CDR1 reads SGHTA; CDR2 reads FQGNSA. The V segment lost 7 bases and the J segment 6 bases; nucleotides outside the gene matches: 8. The CDR3 DNA is TGTGCCAGCACCACCGGGACAGGGGGCTGGGATACGCAGTATTTT. Protein sequence: CASTTGTGGWDTQYF. Variable domain in full (rest from reference TRBV7-2 and TRBJ2-3): GAGVSQSPSNKVTEKGKDVELRCDPISGHTALYWYRQSLGQGLEFLIYFQGNSAPDKSGLPSDRFSAERTGGSVSTLTIQRTQQEDSAVYLCASTTGTGGWDTQYFGPGTRLTVL.

This clone has just a few counts. The rearrangement uses TRBV10-1 and TRBJ2-1, with 8 nucleotides matching TRBD1. After removal of 11 bases from V and 3 bases from J, the junction contained 24 bases not matched to a gene. The CDR3 is 19 residues long. The germline CDR1 and CDR2 sequences are WNHNN and SYGVQD (reference sequence). The chain's CDR3 is CAGPLRTGQGRIIYNEQFF. The CDR3 DNA follows: TGCGCCGGACCCCTACGGACCGGACAGGGTCGTATTATCTACAATGAGCAGTTCTTC.

V is TRBV12-5 and J is TRBJ2-5; 7 bases align to TRBD2. The V and J ends lost 11 bases and 0 bases, in that order; junction bases with no gene match: 12. Germline lookup yields CDR1 LGHNT and CDR2 FRNRAP. This CDR3 contains 15 residues. The DNA for the CDR3 is TGTGCTTCCTCCCCCCCACTAGCGAACCAAGAGACCCAGTACTTC. Protein: CASSPPLANQETQYF.

V usage is TRBV6-2 or TRBV6-3 and J usage is TRBJ1-1; D unresolved. CDR3 length equals 14 residues. Germline V gene lookup returns CDR1 MNHEY and CDR2 SVGEGT. Trimming cost V 5 bases and J 1 base, with 11 bases left between them. Written as DNA, the CDR3 is TGTGCCAGCAGTCCGCATCGACAGAACACTGAAGCTTTCTTT. Amino acids: CASSPHRQNTEAFF.

The J gene is TRBJ2-3, the V gene TRBV5-6, with TRBD2 matching 9 bases. CDR1 is SGHDT and CDR2 is YYEEEE in the germline V gene. This CDR3 spans 16 amino acids. Trimming at V came to 0 bases and at J to 5 bases, leaving 7 bases not matched to a gene. The CDR3 DNA sequence: TGTGCCAGCAGCTTGGAGCTAGCGGGGTCTGTAGATACGCAGTATTTT. Amino acids: CASSLELAGSVDTQYF.

The chain couples TRBV6-6 to TRBJ2-7, with TRBD2 as a possible D gene (5 bases). V was pared by 7 bases and J by 2 bases, with 12 bases between. Looked up from germline, CDR1 is MNHNY and CDR2 is SVGAGI (reference sequence). The CDR3 length is 13 residues. CDR3 in amino acids: CASNPGKAYEQYV. The CDR3 DNA reads as TGTGCCAGCAACCCCGGGAAAGCCTACGAGCAGTACGTC.

The chain carries TRBV6-1 and TRBJ1-4; tentative D call: TRBD1 (6 bases). Looked up from germline, CDR1 is MNHNS and CDR2 is SASEGT. CDR3 length: 14 amino acids. Trimming pared 3 bases from V and 7 bases from J, leaving 12 bases between. CDR3: CASSEGGPGEKLFF. CDR3 DNA sequence: TGTGCCAGCAGTGAGGGGGGGCCGGGTGAAAAACTGTTTTTT.

The genes are TRBV28 and TRBJ1-5, with D maybe TRBD1 (5 bases). Germline CDR1 is MDHEN and CDR2 is SYDVKM. Trimming took 2 bases from V and 6 from J, leaving 11 bases between them. This CDR3 is built from 14 residues. The CDR3 sequence is CASSLRGGVQPQHF. The DNA of the CDR3 is TGTGCCAGCAGTTTAAGGGGAGGGGTTCAGCCCCAGCATTTT.

J is TRBJ1-1 and V is TRBV29-1, with D uncertain. Trimming shortened V by 7 bases and J by 7 bases, and 16 bases separated the two germline ends. Per germline, CDR1 SQVTM and CDR2 ANQGSEA. The CDR3 loop spans 12 amino acids. CDR3 amino acids: CSDLRGRGEAFF. CDR3 nucleotides: TGCAGCGACCTACGCGGGCGCGGTGAAGCTTTCTTT.

The rearrangement uses TRBV5-1 and TRBJ1-2; no clear D gene. The CDR3 length is 13 residues. Germline CDR1 is SGHRS and CDR2 is YFSETQ. The V end was cut by 5 bases, the J end by 3 bases, with 11 bases between. CDR3 in DNA: TGCGCCAGCAGGGAGAGGGCGGACTATGGCTACACCTTC. It codes for CASRERADYGYTF.

This clone was seen once. The chain recombines TRBV6-6 with TRBJ1-2, with unresolved D. Trimming removed 7 bases from V and 4 bases from J, with 10 bases in between. From germline, CDR1 is MNHNY and CDR2 SVGAGI (reference sequence). There are 12 residues in the CDR3. DNA of the CDR3: TGTGCCAGCACCCTATCAAGCTATGGCTACACCTTC. The encoded protein is CASTLSSYGYTF.

This clone was picked up one time. The chain links TRBV29-1 to TRBJ1-6, with D tentatively TRBD1 (5 bases). The V end was cut by 4 bases, the J end by 7 bases, with 11 bases between. The germline V gene has CDR1 SQVTM and CDR2 ANQGSEA. This CDR3 region has 13 residues. DNA for the CDR3: TGCAGCGTTGGTCAGGGCGGCAATTCACCCCTCCACTTT. Amino acids: CSVGQGGNSPLHF.

This clone has just a few counts. V and J are TRBV2 and TRBJ2-2; 7 bases are shared with TRBD2. Looked up from germline, CDR1 is SNHLY and CDR2 is FYNNEI. This CDR3 is 15 amino acids long. With V trimmed by 6 bases and J by 6 bases, 10 bases remained unmatched. The DNA for the CDR3 is TGTGCCAGCAGCCCCATTGGACTAGAGGCCGGGGAGCTGTTTTTT. This sequence encodes CASSPIGLEAGELFF.

The rearrangement links TRBV6-1 to TRBJ2-7; unclear D gene. This CDR3 is 15 amino acids long. Germline CDR1 and CDR2: MNHNS and SASEGT. V shed 1 base and J shed 0 bases, with 10 bases lying between them. The CDR3, as DNA: TGTGCCAGCAGTGAAGGGTCAGCGATCTCCTACGAGCAGTACTTC. It translates to CASSEGSAISYEQYF.

The chain is built from TRBV2 and TRBJ2-5; 14 nucleotides line up with TRBD2. Germline CDR1 is SNHLY and CDR2 is FYNNEI. V trimming: 6 bases; J trimming: 3 bases; junction bases outside the gene matches: 6. The CDR3 extends over 16 amino acids. CDR3 coding DNA: TGTGCCAGCAGACCAAGACTAGCGGGGGGGGAAGAGACCCAGTACTTC. This gives the protein CASRPRLAGGEETQYF.

The genes are TRBV30 and TRBJ1-6, with a possible D match to TRBD1 (6 bases). The V end was cut by 4 bases, the J end by 9 bases, with 10 bases between. Looked up from germline, CDR1 is GTSNPN and CDR2 is SVGIG (reference sequence). The CDR3 sequence is 12 residues long. CDR3 nucleotide sequence: TGTGCCTGGACACAGGGAATTTCACCCCTCCACTTT. As protein: CAWTQGISPLHF.

The chain employs TRBV19 and TRBJ2-3, with TRBD2 matching over 9 bases. The junction had 19 bases not matched to a gene; V was cut back by 5 bases and J by 4 bases. CDR3 length: 19 amino acids. The V gene's germline CDR1 is LNHDA and CDR2 SQIVND (reference sequence). CDR3 DNA sequence: TGTGCCAGTAGTCCAAAAGGGGCCCACCTAGCGGGGATCGCAGATACGCAGTATTTT. Translated, it gives CASSPKGAHLAGIADTQYF.

The rearrangement uses TRBV19 and TRBJ2-2, with 7 bases identical to TRBD2. With V trimmed by 5 bases and J by 5 bases, 11 bases remained unmatched. The germline V gene encodes CDR1 LNHDA and CDR2 SQIVND (reference sequence). This CDR3 comprises 16 residues. As DNA, the CDR3 is TGTGCCAGTAGTCCCGGGAGGCAGGTTTGGACCGGGGAGCTGTTTTTT. The encoded protein is CASSPGRQVWTGELFF.

The genes are TRBV19 and TRBJ2-2; 16 nucleotides agree with TRBD2. The CDR3 runs 18 residues. Germline CDR1 is LNHDA and CDR2 is SQIVND (reference sequence). With V trimmed by 8 bases and J by 7 bases, 13 bases remained unmatched. The CDR3 spells CASFHTGTSGRASGELFF. The CDR3 coding sequence is TGTGCCAGTTTCCATACCGGGACTAGCGGGAGGGCCAGCGGGGAGCTGTTTTTT.

A few counts support this clone. The V gene is TRBV27, the J gene TRBJ1-4; the D is unclear. The CDR3 runs 15 residues. Germline V gene data show CDR1 as MNHEY and CDR2 as SMNVEV (reference sequence). V gave up 6 bases and J gave up 8 bases, with 19 bases separating them. CDR3 nucleotides: TGTGCCAGCAGCCCCCGGGGAGTTAAAGGAGAAAAACTGTTTTTT. This encodes CASSPRGVKGEKLFF.

This rearrangement joins TRBV5-1 to TRBJ2-6; perhaps TRBD1 as D (6 bases). Between the trimmed V and J ends, which lost 7 bases and 4 bases, there was a span of 18 bases. This CDR3 comprises 16 residues. Germline loops: CDR1 SGHRS, CDR2 YFSETQ. The CDR3: CASQATGTRGANVLTF. CDR3 in DNA: TGCGCCAGCCAGGCGACAGGCACGCGGGGGGCCAACGTCCTGACTTTC.